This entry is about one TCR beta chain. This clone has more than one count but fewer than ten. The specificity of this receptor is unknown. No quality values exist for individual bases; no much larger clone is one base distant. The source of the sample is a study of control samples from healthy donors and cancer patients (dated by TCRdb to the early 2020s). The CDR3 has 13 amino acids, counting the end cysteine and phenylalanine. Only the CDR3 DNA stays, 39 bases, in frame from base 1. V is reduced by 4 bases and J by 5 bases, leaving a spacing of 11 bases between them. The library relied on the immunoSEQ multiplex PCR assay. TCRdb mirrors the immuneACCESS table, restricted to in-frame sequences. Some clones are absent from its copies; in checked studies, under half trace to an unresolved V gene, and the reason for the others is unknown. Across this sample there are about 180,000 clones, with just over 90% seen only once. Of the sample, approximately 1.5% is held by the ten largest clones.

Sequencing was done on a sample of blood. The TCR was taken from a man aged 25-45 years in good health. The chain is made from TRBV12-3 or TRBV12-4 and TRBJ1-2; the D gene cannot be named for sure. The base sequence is TGTGCCAGCAGTTCGGACGGACTATATGGCTACACCTTC. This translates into CASSSDGLYGYTF.